The 3 T cell receptor beta chains below all came from one sample that was sequenced in a study of T cell responses to AZD1222 COVID-19 vaccine. Profiled with immunoSEQ multiplex PCR; TCRdb holds only in-frame clones, not every one. The sample has approximately 140,000 clones; around 93% are singletons. The source material was peripheral blood, sampled on day 0 of AZD1222 vaccination. Receptors originate from an adult in good health.

The chain has TRBV7-9 and TRBJ2-1, with TRBD2 matching 11 bases. Germline CDR1 and CDR2: SEHNR and FQNEAQ (reference sequence). There are 15 residues in the CDR3. Losses at the gene ends were 5 bases for V and 5 bases for J; bases not matched to a gene: 5. CDR3 amino acids: CASSLTSGTNNEQFF. The CDR3 region has the DNA TGTGCCAGCAGCCTGACTAGCGGGACGAACAATGAGCAGTTCTTC.

This clone was observed a few times. The chain joins TRBV4-2 to TRBJ2-7; D might be TRBD1 or TRBD2, each matching 6 bases. CDR3 length: 15 residues. Trimming pared 0 bases from V and 3 bases from J, leaving 12 bases between. Per the germline V gene, CDR1 is LGHNA and CDR2 is YNFKEQ. DNA for the CDR3: TGTGCCAGCAGCCAAGATGAGGGGGGCGTCTACGAGCAGTACTTC. As protein: CASSQDEGGVYEQYF.

The V and J genes are TRBV6-5 and TRBJ2-7; 7 bases agree with TRBD2. The length of the CDR3 is 13 residues. Germline CDR1 MNHEY, CDR2 SVGAGI. V shed 5 bases, J shed 3 bases, and the junction held 4 bases outside the gene matches. The chain's CDR3 is CASSQTSLYEQYF. CDR3 coding DNA: TGTGCCAGCAGTCAGACTAGCCTCTACGAGCAGTACTTC.